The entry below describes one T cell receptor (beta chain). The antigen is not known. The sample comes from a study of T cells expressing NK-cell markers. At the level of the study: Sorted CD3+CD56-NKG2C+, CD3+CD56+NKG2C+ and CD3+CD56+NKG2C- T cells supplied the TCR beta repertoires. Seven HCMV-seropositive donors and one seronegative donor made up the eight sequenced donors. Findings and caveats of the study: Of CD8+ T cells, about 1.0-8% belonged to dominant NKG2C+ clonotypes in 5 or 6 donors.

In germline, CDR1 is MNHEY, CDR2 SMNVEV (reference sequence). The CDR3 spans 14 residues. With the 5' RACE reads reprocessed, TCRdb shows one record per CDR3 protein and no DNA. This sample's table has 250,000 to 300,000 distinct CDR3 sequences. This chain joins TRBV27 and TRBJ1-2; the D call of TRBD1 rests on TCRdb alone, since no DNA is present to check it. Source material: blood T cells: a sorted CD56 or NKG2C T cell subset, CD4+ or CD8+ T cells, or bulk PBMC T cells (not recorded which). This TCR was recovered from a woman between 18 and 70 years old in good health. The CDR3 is CASSPLRGQEGYTF.